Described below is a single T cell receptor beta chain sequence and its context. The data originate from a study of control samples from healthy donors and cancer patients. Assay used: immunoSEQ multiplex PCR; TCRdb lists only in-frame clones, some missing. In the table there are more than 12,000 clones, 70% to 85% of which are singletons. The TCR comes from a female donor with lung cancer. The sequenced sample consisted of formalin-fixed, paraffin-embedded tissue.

The CDR3 DNA is TGTGCCAGCAGTTCCCATTCCTCTTGGTATGGCTACACCTTC. Protein product: CASSSHSSWYGYTF. V is TRBV28 and J is TRBJ1-2; D uncertain. From germline, CDR1 is MDHEN and CDR2 SYDVKM. This CDR3 comprises 14 residues. The ends were cut back, 4 bases at V and 5 bases at J, with 14 bases in the middle.